The 29 T cell receptor beta chains below were found in one sample sequenced in a study of T cell responses to AZD1222 COVID-19 vaccine. Profiled with immunoSEQ multiplex PCR; TCRdb holds only in-frame clones, not every one. The sample includes roughly 190,000 clones, 85% to 95% of them seen just once. Material: peripheral blood, obtained on day 0 of AZD1222 vaccination. The receptors shown here come from an adult in good health.

DNA of the CDR3: TGTGCCACCAGTGATCCCGGGACTCCCCAAGAGACCCAGTACTTC. Translating gives CATSDPGTPQETQYF. The rearrangement uses TRBV24-1 and TRBJ2-5; TRBD2 is a possible D gene (6 bases). Deletions cut 3 bases from V and 1 base from J, with 11 bases between. Germline values: CDR1 KGHDR, CDR2 SFDVKD. CDR3 length equals 15 residues.

This CDR3 is CAWSAGGGAGQPQHF. The CDR3 nucleotides read TGTGCCTGGAGCGCGGGGGGGGGCGCAGGACAGCCCCAGCATTTT. The chain has TRBV30 and TRBJ1-5, with D maybe TRBD1 (6 bases). The length of the CDR3 is 15 residues. Trimming took off 3 bases at V and 7 bases at J, with 19 bases between the two ends. In germline, CDR1 is GTSNPN, CDR2 SVGIG (reference sequence).

V is TRBV6-2 or TRBV6-3 and J is TRBJ2-3, with TRBD1 matching over 10 bases. The ends lost 4 bases at V and 3 bases at J; junction bases unmatched: 10. The CDR3 runs to 17 residues. Germline-derived CDR1 and CDR2 are MNHEY and SVGEGT. CDR3 region: CASSFSPDRGRTDTQYF. For the CDR3, the DNA is TGTGCCAGCAGTTTTTCCCCGGACAGGGGGAGGACAGATACGCAGTATTTT.

The chain recombines TRBV9 with TRBJ2-3; D is perhaps TRBD2 (6 bases). The ends were cut back, 2 bases at V and 2 bases at J, with 15 bases in the middle. Per the germline V gene, CDR1 is SGDLS and CDR2 is YYNGEE. The CDR3 has 16 residues. The CDR3 DNA is TGTGCCAGCAGCGTCGGTGCGACTAGTACCACAGATACGCAGTATTTT. This translates into CASSVGATSTTDTQYF.

The chain recombines TRBV2 with TRBJ1-1; D is uncertain. The CDR3 has 13 residues. Trimming left V 7 bases short and J 1 base short, with 10 bases between. CDR1 and CDR2 (germline): SNHLY, FYNNEI. The CDR3 sequence: CASTLDGNTEAFF. For the CDR3, the DNA is TGTGCCAGCACCCTGGACGGGAACACTGAAGCTTTCTTT.

This clone was seen a single time. The chain employs TRBV7-3 and TRBJ2-4; D gene uncertain. Germline V gene lookup returns CDR1 SGHTA and CDR2 FQGTGA. With 2 bases removed from V and 0 bases from J, the gap between germline ends came to 8 bases. The CDR3 is made up of 15 amino acids. The CDR3 loop reads CASSLEKGAKNIQYF. DNA for the CDR3: TGTGCCAGCAGCTTAGAGAAGGGAGCCAAAAACATTCAGTACTTC.

The V gene is TRBV11-3, the J gene TRBJ1-2; D unclear. Germline CDR1 SGHNT, CDR2 YENEEA. CDR3 length: 16 residues. Deletions cut 5 bases from V and 3 bases from J, with 19 bases between. The CDR3 coding sequence is TGTGCCAGCAGCCGGTGGAGGGCCCCCCCCTACTATGGCTACACCTTC. This gives the protein CASSRWRAPPYYGYTF.

This chain joins TRBV3-1 (or the pseudogene TRBV3-2) and TRBJ2-7; 11 bases agree with TRBD2. Per germline, CDR1 LGHDT and CDR2 YNNKEL (reference sequence). V trimming: 1 base; J trimming: 1 base; junction bases outside the gene matches: 9. The CDR3 has 18 amino acids. The CDR3 spells CASSQVPRLAGGSYEQYF. In nucleotides, the CDR3 is TGTGCCAGCAGCCAAGTCCCGCGTCTAGCGGGGGGTTCCTACGAGCAGTACTTC.

The chain couples TRBV7-9 to TRBJ2-7; no clear D. Deletions cut 4 bases from V and 1 base from J, with 8 bases between. Per germline, CDR1 SEHNR and CDR2 FQNEAQ (reference sequence). The CDR3 runs to 13 residues. Written as DNA, the CDR3 is TGTGCCAGCAGCTCTATTAGATCCTACGAGCAGTACTTC. It translates to CASSSIRSYEQYF. Filled out from reference TRBV7-9 and TRBJ2-7, the complete variable domain reads DTGVSQNPRHKITKRGQNVTFRCDPISEHNRLYWYRQTLGQGPEFLTYFQNEAQLEKSRLLSDRFSAERPKGSFSTLEIQRTEQGDSAMYLCASSSIRSYEQYFGPGTRLTVT.

The chain combines TRBV5-4 with TRBJ1-1; D unclear. CDR1 is SGHNT and CDR2 is YYREEE in the germline V gene (reference sequence). The ends were cut back, 4 bases at V and 2 bases at J, with 3 bases in the middle. The CDR3 is 11 amino acids. In DNA form, the CDR3 reads TGTGCCAGCAGCCAAAACACTGAAGCTTTCTTT. It encodes CASSQNTEAFF.

The chain uses TRBV19 and TRBJ1-4; 8 nucleotides agree with TRBD1. The germline gives CDR1 LNHDA, CDR2 SQIVND (reference sequence). The ends lost 5 bases at V and 0 bases at J; junction bases unmatched: 5. The CDR3 is made up of 16 amino acids. The CDR3 spells CASSFDRGATNEKLFF. CDR3 sequence (DNA): TGTGCCAGTAGTTTCGACAGGGGAGCAACTAATGAAAAACTGTTTTTT.

The rearrangement joins TRBV28 to TRBJ2-3; D is unresolved. The germline gives CDR1 MDHEN, CDR2 SYDVKM. This CDR3 has 10 residues. Between the trimmed V and J ends, which lost 6 bases and 8 bases, there was a span of 6 bases. The CDR3 protein is CASRQFTQYF. DNA for the CDR3: TGTGCCAGCAGACAGTTTACGCAGTATTTT.

This clone was observed a single time. The chain is built from TRBV18 and TRBJ2-5; weak D call: TRBD1 (6 bases). The V end was cut by 3 bases, the J end by 5 bases, with 13 bases between. The CDR3 is 14 residues long. CDR1 and CDR2 from the germline V gene are KGHSH and LQKENI. The CDR3 DNA sequence: TGTGCCAGCTCACCGAGTCAGGGGATGGAGACCCAGTACTTC. Translating gives CASSPSQGMETQYF. The whole variable domain, filled in from reference TRBV18 and TRBJ2-5, reads NAGVMQNPRHLVRRRGQEARLRCSPMKGHSHVYWYRQLPEEGLKFMVYLQKENIIDESGMPKERFSAEFPKEGPSILRIQQVVRGDSAAYFCASSPSQGMETQYFGPGTRLLVL.

This clone was counted a few times. This chain joins TRBV27 and TRBJ1-5; no clear D. V gave up 2 bases and J gave up 7 bases, with 3 bases separating them. Germline values: CDR1 MNHEY, CDR2 SMNVEV (reference sequence). CDR3 length: 11 residues. The CDR3 protein is CASSLRQPQHF. The CDR3 bases are TGTGCCAGCAGTTTAAGGCAGCCCCAGCATTTT.

The chain combines TRBV27 with TRBJ2-1; the D gene could be TRBD1 or TRBD2 (6 bases each). V was trimmed by 4 bases and J by 4 bases, leaving 11 bases between them. The V gene's germline CDR1 is MNHEY and CDR2 SMNVEV (reference sequence). The CDR3 is made up of 14 amino acids. CDR3 sequence (DNA): TGTGCCAGCAGTTCGGGGGCGTTTTACAATGAGCAGTTCTTC. Translating gives CASSSGAFYNEQFF.

The J gene is TRBJ2-7, the V gene TRBV5-5; 8 bases agree with TRBD1. This CDR3 comprises 14 residues. J was trimmed by 3 bases and V by 4 bases; bases with no gene match: 6. Germline V lookup: CDR1 SGHKS, CDR2 YYEKEE (reference sequence). CDR3 in amino acids: CASSHPTGVYEQYF. CDR3 in DNA: TGTGCCAGCAGCCATCCGACAGGGGTCTACGAGCAGTACTTC.

This clone showed up just a few times. This chain uses TRBV6-6 with TRBJ2-7; D gene ambiguous. The CDR3 is 12 residues long. Trimming took off 4 bases at V and 5 bases at J, with 9 bases between the two ends. Germline CDR1 and CDR2: MNHNY and SVGAGI (reference sequence). The chain's CDR3 is CASSSSKDEQYF. The CDR3 DNA follows: TGTGCCAGCAGTTCCTCAAAGGACGAGCAGTACTTC.

The chain couples TRBV7-9 to TRBJ2-7; D not certain. CDR3 size: 14 residues. Germline V gene data show CDR1 as SEHNR and CDR2 as FQNEAQ (reference sequence). V lost 7 bases and J 1 base, leaving 14 bases between the germline ends. CDR3 nucleotide sequence: TGTGCCAGCACCCTCGGGTCTGGTTCCTACGAGCAGTACTTC. The encoded protein is CASTLGSGSYEQYF.

The rearrangement joins TRBV7-8 to TRBJ1-2; no clear D gene. V dropped 5 bases and J dropped 7 bases, with 17 bases sitting between them. The CDR3 sequence is 14 residues long. The germline CDR1 and CDR2 sequences are SGHVS and FQNEAQ. CDR3 amino acids: CASSRFTSRSGYTF. The CDR3 DNA reads TGTGCCAGCAGCCGATTTACGAGCAGGTCTGGCTACACCTTC.

The V gene is TRBV24-1, the J gene TRBJ1-1; TRBD1 matches 7 bases. Losses at the gene ends were 4 bases for V and 5 bases for J; bases not matched to a gene: 9. The CDR3 extends over 15 amino acids. Germline CDR1 KGHDR, CDR2 SFDVKD. The CDR3 is CATSEGTAGRTEAFF. In nucleotides, the CDR3 is TGTGCCACCAGTGAAGGGACAGCGGGACGGACTGAAGCTTTCTTT.

The rearrangement joins TRBV3-1 (or the pseudogene TRBV3-2) to TRBJ1-2; D gene ambiguous. Trimming removed 3 bases at V and 1 base at J, with 12 bases between. The CDR3 extends over 15 amino acids. CDR1 is LGHDT, CDR2 YNNKEL, per germline (reference sequence). The CDR3 reads CASSQSGKINYGYTF. The CDR3 DNA reads as TGTGCCAGCAGCCAGTCCGGGAAAATTAACTATGGCTACACCTTC.

The V and J genes are TRBV30 and TRBJ1-1; 7 bases match TRBD1. The CDR3 loop spans 14 amino acids. Per the germline V gene, CDR1 is GTSNPN and CDR2 is SVGIG (reference sequence). V lost 2 bases and J lost 0; bases outside the gene matches: 3. CDR3 loop: CAWSPGTVNTEAFF. As DNA, the CDR3 is TGTGCCTGGAGTCCAGGGACAGTGAACACTGAAGCTTTCTTT. The full variable domain, in which reference TRBV30 and TRBJ1-1 provide the parts outside the CDR3, is SQTIHQWPATLVQPVGSPLSLECTVEGTSNPNLYWYRQAAGRGLQLLFYSVGIGQISSEVPQNLSASRPQDRQFILSSKKLLLSDSGFYLCAWSPGTVNTEAFFGQGTRLTVV.

This rearrangement joins TRBV5-1 to TRBJ1-5, with a tentative D call TRBD1 (5 bases). Trimming stripped 4 bases from V and 5 bases from J, with 16 bases between. The CDR3 contains 15 residues. Per germline, CDR1 SGHRS and CDR2 YFSETQ. In DNA form, the CDR3 reads TGCGCCAGCAGCCCCGGGAGGGGTGGAGATCAGCCCCAGCATTTT. Translated: CASSPGRGGDQPQHF.

The rearrangement links TRBV7-9 to TRBJ2-2; 7 bases fit TRBD1. The CDR3 spans 14 residues. CDR1 SEHNR and CDR2 FQNEAQ come from the germline V gene (reference sequence). V lost 5 bases to trimming and J lost 6 bases; unmatched junction nucleotides: 6. The CDR3 spells CASSPGQVPGELFF. CDR3 coding DNA: TGTGCCAGCAGCCCCGGACAGGTTCCCGGGGAGCTGTTTTTT.

CDR3 sequence: CASSLANTIYF. CDR3 nucleotides: TGTGCCAGCAGCTTAGCAAACACCATATATTTT. V usage is TRBV13 and J usage is TRBJ1-3, with unresolved D. The CDR3 length is 11 residues. Germline V lookup: CDR1 PRHDT, CDR2 FYEKMQ (reference sequence). V lost 1 base, J lost 6 bases, and 1 base lay in between.

The chain carries TRBV15 and TRBJ1-3; D gene ambiguous. This CDR3 is 13 amino acids long. Trimming took off 3 bases at V and 0 bases at J, with 3 bases between the two ends. Germline CDR1 and CDR2: LNHNV and YYDKDF (reference sequence). The CDR3 loop is CATSRISGNTIYF. The CDR3, as DNA: TGTGCCACCAGCAGGATCTCTGGAAACACCATATATTTT.

The CDR3 DNA sequence: TGTGCCAGCAGCCCGCGGACAGAAGTGAACACTGAAGCTTTCTTT. Translated: CASSPRTEVNTEAFF. This sequence joins TRBV11-2 and TRBJ1-1; TRBD1 might be the D (6 bases). The CDR3 has 15 amino acids. Trimming left V 5 bases short and J 0 bases short, with 13 bases between. Per germline, CDR1 SGHAT and CDR2 FQNNGV.

This clone was observed once. The chain is built from TRBV7-2 and TRBJ2-5; no clear D gene. This CDR3 is 12 amino acids long. Per the germline V gene, CDR1 is SGHTA and CDR2 is FQGNSA. V lost 3 bases and J lost 8, with 10 bases in between. The CDR3 DNA sequence: TGTGCCAGCAGCTTCGGGCTCTCAACCCAGTACTTC. Amino acids: CASSFGLSTQYF.

This chain connects TRBV19 to TRBJ2-2; 15 nucleotides agree with TRBD2. Germline V gene sequence: CDR1 LNHDA, CDR2 SQIVND (reference sequence). The CDR3 runs 16 residues. The V segment lost 7 bases and the J segment 7 bases; nucleotides outside the gene matches: 7. This CDR3 reads CASKGTSGGYSGELFF. CDR3 in DNA: TGTGCCAGTAAAGGGACTAGCGGGGGGTACAGCGGGGAGCTGTTTTTT.